The 19 T cell receptor beta chains reported below all come from one sample, sequenced in a study of somatic mutations in cytotoxic T cells in rheumatoid arthritis. Measured with immunoSEQ multiplex PCR; TCRdb has only the in-frame clones, and not every one. The table lists tens of thousands of clones, about four fifths of them singletons, with about 11% in the top ten. The sequencing input was CD8+ T cells sorted from blood. The receptors originated from an adult with rheumatoid arthritis.

The chain combines TRBV6-5 with TRBJ1-4, with TRBD1 as a possible D gene (6 bases). The CDR3 is made up of 14 amino acids. Germline CDR1 reads MNHEY; CDR2 reads SVGAGI. V lost 6 bases, J lost 8 bases, and 16 bases lay in between. The CDR3 bases are TGTGCCAGCAGCCGAACAGGGCTTGCCGAAAAACTGTTTTTT. Translation: CASSRTGLAEKLFF.

This sequence joins TRBV18 and TRBJ1-4; D unresolved. The CDR3 consists of 13 residues. Between the trimmed V and J ends, which lost 6 bases and 8 bases, there was a span of 13 bases. Germline CDR1 is KGHSH and CDR2 is LQKENI. This chain's CDR3 is CASSTGAGEKLFF. CDR3 DNA sequence: TGTGCCAGCTCCACCGGCGCGGGAGAAAAACTGTTTTTT. The entire variable domain, with the rest obtained from reference TRBV18 and TRBJ1-4, is as follows: NAGVMQNPRHLVRRRGQEARLRCSPMKGHSHVYWYRQLPEEGLKFMVYLQKENIIDESGMPKERFSAEFPKEGPSILRIQQVVRGDSAAYFCASSTGAGEKLFFGSGTQLSVL.

This chain links TRBV10-1 with TRBJ2-5; D is possibly TRBD1 (5 bases). Germline values: CDR1 WNHNN, CDR2 SYGVQD (reference sequence). Trimming cost V 5 bases and J 1 base, with 8 bases left between them. CDR3 length equals 13 residues. CDR3 sequence: CASSQQVQETQYF. The CDR3, as DNA: TGCGCCAGCAGTCAACAGGTCCAAGAGACCCAGTACTTC.

In its sample, this clone ranks as medium-sized. This rearrangement joins TRBV2 to TRBJ2-7, with 11 bases lining up with TRBD1. V lost 10 bases to trimming and J lost 0 bases; unmatched junction nucleotides: 8. CDR3 length: 15 residues. The V gene's germline CDR1 is SNHLY and CDR2 FYNNEI. For the CDR3, the DNA is TGTGCCACCGTCCGGGGGACAGGGGGCTCCTACGAGCAGTACTTC. Translated, it gives CATVRGTGGSYEQYF.

This clone turned up a few times. The rearrangement links TRBV7-9 to TRBJ1-1; tentative D call: TRBD1 (5 bases). This CDR3 has 14 residues. V shed 2 bases and J shed 1 base, with 8 bases lying between them. The germline CDR1 and CDR2 sequences are SEHNR and FQNEAQ (reference sequence). The CDR3 DNA reads TGTGCCAGCAGCTTAAGGGACGGGAACACTGAAGCTTTCTTT. Protein product: CASSLRDGNTEAFF.

The V and J genes are TRBV4-3 and TRBJ2-7; D gene ambiguous. CDR3 length equals 16 residues. V lost 0 bases, J lost 0 bases, and 12 bases lay in between. In germline, CDR1 is LGHNA, CDR2 YSLEER. This chain's CDR3 is CASSQERKGFSYEQYF. CDR3 coding DNA: TGCGCCAGCAGCCAAGAACGGAAGGGCTTCTCCTACGAGCAGTACTTC.

The chain employs TRBV9 and TRBJ2-7, with 7 nucleotides matching TRBD1. J gave up 5 bases and V 0 bases, and 8 bases lay outside the gene matches. Germline-derived CDR1 and CDR2 are SGDLS and YYNGEE. The CDR3 runs to 15 residues. CDR3 residues: CASSVGKGAEDEQYF. CDR3 coding DNA: TGTGCCAGCAGCGTAGGCAAGGGGGCGGAGGACGAGCAGTACTTC.

This chain links TRBV9 with TRBJ2-7; D unresolved. The CDR3 totals 13 residues. Germline V gives CDR1 SGDLS, CDR2 YYNGEE. The ends were cut back, 4 bases at V and 2 bases at J, with 10 bases in the middle. DNA for the CDR3: TGTGCCAGCAGCCCCGGATACCCCTACGAGCAGTACTTC. Amino acid sequence: CASSPGYPYEQYF.

The V gene is TRBV19, the J gene TRBJ1-2; D not certain. The CDR3 consists of 14 residues. The V gene's germline CDR1 is LNHDA and CDR2 SQIVND (reference sequence). V was shortened by 7 bases and J by 0 bases, with 12 bases between the two germline ends. The CDR3 DNA reads as TGTGCCAGTACCTTCGGCGGAGCTAACTATGGCTACACCTTC. Protein sequence: CASTFGGANYGYTF.

The CDR3: CASSIGAGAATEAFF. The CDR3 DNA reads as TGTGCCAGTAGTATAGGAGCAGGGGCGGCCACTGAAGCTTTCTTT. This sequence joins TRBV19 and TRBJ1-1; a possible D gene is TRBD1 (6 bases). V lost 1 base, J lost 4 bases, and 13 bases lay in between. Germline CDR1 LNHDA, CDR2 SQIVND (reference sequence). The CDR3 consists of 15 residues.

The chain links TRBV4-1 to TRBJ2-5; 9 nucleotides match TRBD2. V was pared by 0 bases and J by 5 bases, with 13 bases of the junction left unmatched. Per germline, CDR1 MGHRA and CDR2 YSYEKL. The CDR3 extends over 18 amino acids. The CDR3 nucleotides are TGCGCCAGCAGCCAAGACCGACTAGCGGAACCTACCTCGGAGACCCAGTACTTC. It yields the protein CASSQDRLAEPTSETQYF.

CDR3 nucleotides: TGTGCCAGCAGCGCCGGACAGGCTAGGGGCAATGAGCAGTTCTTC. Translated: CASSAGQARGNEQFF. This chain uses TRBV9 with TRBJ2-1; 7 bases match TRBD1. CDR1 and CDR2 (germline): SGDLS, YYNGEE. CDR3 length: 15 amino acids. J was trimmed by 6 bases and V by 3 bases; bases with no gene match: 9.

The chain has TRBV15 and TRBJ2-7; 8 bases are a match to TRBD2. The junction had 6 bases not matched to a gene; V was cut back by 3 bases and J by 2 bases. This CDR3 has 15 residues. In germline, CDR1 is LNHNV, CDR2 YYDKDF (reference sequence). The CDR3, as DNA: TGTGCCACCAGCAGCGGACTAGCAAACGCCTACGAGCAGTACTTC. This translates into CATSSGLANAYEQYF. Variable domain in full (rest from reference TRBV15 and TRBJ2-7): DAMVIQNPRYQVTQFGKPVTLSCSQTLNHNVMYWYQQKSSQAPKLLFHYYDKDFNNEADTPDNFQSRRPNTSFCFLDIRSPGLGDTAMYLCATSSGLANAYEQYFGPGTRLTVT.

This chain connects TRBV12-5 to TRBJ2-3, with D hard to call. This CDR3 is 16 amino acids long. The V gene's germline CDR1 is LGHNT and CDR2 FRNRAP. Trimming shortened V by 7 bases and J by 3 bases, and 20 bases separated the two germline ends. The CDR3 sequence: CASAPRLAGWTDTQYF. The CDR3 nucleotides are TGTGCTAGTGCTCCACGGTTGGCAGGATGGACAGATACGCAGTATTTT.

This clone has more than one count but fewer than ten. The chain joins TRBV18 to TRBJ2-2, with D unclear. The V gene's germline CDR1 is KGHSH and CDR2 LQKENI. Trimming pared 3 bases from V and 2 bases from J, leaving 13 bases between. The CDR3 spans 16 residues. CDR3 nucleotides: TGTGCCAGCTCACCTCCGGGCGGCGTTAACACCGGGGAGCTGTTTTTT. Its translation: CASSPPGGVNTGELFF.

This clone was recorded only once. The genes are TRBV6-5 and TRBJ2-7; 10 positions agree with TRBD2. J was trimmed by 1 base and V by 10 bases; bases with no gene match: 10. The CDR3 has 15 residues. The germline V gene encodes CDR1 MNHEY and CDR2 SVGAGI. The CDR3 DNA reads as TGTGCCACCTCGATTTGGACTAGCGGATCCTACGAGCAGTACTTC. It yields the protein CATSIWTSGSYEQYF.

The CDR3 is CASSLRDRTTDTQYF. CDR3 in DNA: TGTGCCAGCAGCCTTCGGGACAGGACCACAGATACGCAGTATTTT. The rearrangement joins TRBV11-2 to TRBJ2-3; TRBD1 aligns across 8 bases. The junction had 6 bases not matched to a gene; V was cut back by 5 bases and J by 2 bases. This CDR3 contains 15 residues. Germline CDR1 SGHAT, CDR2 FQNNGV.

The J gene is TRBJ2-2, the V gene TRBV4-1; D is unresolved. CDR3 size: 17 residues. V was shortened by 4 bases and J by 1 base, with 16 bases between the two germline ends. The germline V gene has CDR1 MGHRA and CDR2 YSYEKL. The CDR3 here is CASSLLTLDQNTGELFF. CDR3 sequence (DNA): TGCGCCAGCAGCCTTCTTACCCTGGACCAGAACACCGGGGAGCTGTTTTTT.

This clone appeared a few times. The V and J genes are TRBV7-9 and TRBJ1-1, with D possibly being TRBD1 (6 bases). From germline, CDR1 is SEHNR and CDR2 FQNEAQ (reference sequence). CDR3 size: 14 residues. V was cut by 2 bases and J by 2 bases, with 9 bases left in between. In DNA, the CDR3 is TGTGCCAGCAGCTTAACAGGGCGAAACACTGAAGCTTTCTTT. This translates into CASSLTGRNTEAFF.